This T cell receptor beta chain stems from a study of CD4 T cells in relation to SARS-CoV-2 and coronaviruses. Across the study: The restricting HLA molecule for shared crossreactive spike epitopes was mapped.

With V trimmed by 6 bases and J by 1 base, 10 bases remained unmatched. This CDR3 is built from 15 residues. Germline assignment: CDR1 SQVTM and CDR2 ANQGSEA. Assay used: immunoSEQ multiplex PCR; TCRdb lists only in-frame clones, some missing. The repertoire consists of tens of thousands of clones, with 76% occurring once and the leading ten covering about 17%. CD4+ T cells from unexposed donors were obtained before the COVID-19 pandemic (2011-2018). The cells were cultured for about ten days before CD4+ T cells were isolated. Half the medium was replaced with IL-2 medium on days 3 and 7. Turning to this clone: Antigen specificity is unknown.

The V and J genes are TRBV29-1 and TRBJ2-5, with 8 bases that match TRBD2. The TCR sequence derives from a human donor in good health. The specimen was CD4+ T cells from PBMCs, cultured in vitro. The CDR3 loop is CSVSREGGGQETQYF. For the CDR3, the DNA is TGCAGCGTCTCCCGGGAGGGGGGGGGCCAAGAGACCCAGTACTTC.